The next 15 T cell receptor beta chains were all read from a single sample in a study of OX40 agonist ivuxolimab in advanced cancers. The method was immunoSEQ multiplex PCR; TCRdb's version includes in-frame clones alone and lacks a portion of them. The table shows 54,000 or so clones, with nearly 85% occurring only once. The sequences come from CD4+ or CD8+ T cells sorted from blood, collected in a trial of the OX40 agonist ivuxolimab. All receptors derive from an adult with an advanced solid tumor such as melanoma, head and neck, liver or kidney cancer.

This chain uses TRBV18 with TRBJ2-2; 8 bases align to TRBD1. Germline CDR1 and CDR2: KGHSH and LQKENI. The V segment lost 3 bases and the J segment 1 base; nucleotides outside the gene matches: 1. The CDR3 totals 15 residues. The CDR3 spells CASSPDRGNTGELFF. CDR3 nucleotide sequence: TGTGCCAGCTCACCCGACAGGGGGAACACCGGGGAGCTGTTTTTT.

This clone has a handful of counts. CDR3 amino acids: CASSQAGGTTRTATYEQYF. The CDR3 nucleotides read TGTGCCAGCAGCCAAGCTGGTGGGACGACCAGGACTGCCACCTACGAGCAGTACTTC. The chain is built from TRBV14 and TRBJ2-7, with D perhaps being TRBD1 or TRBD2 (5 bases each). Germline V gene data show CDR1 as SGHDN and CDR2 as FVKESK. The CDR3 is 19 amino acids. V lost 1 base, J lost 2 bases, and 24 bases lay in between.

The chain employs TRBV7-2 and TRBJ2-3; D is undetermined. Germline V gene data show CDR1 as SGHTA and CDR2 as FQGNSA. The CDR3 covers 14 residues. Trimming took 1 base from V and 1 from J, leaving 6 bases between them. The CDR3 DNA is TGTGCCAGCAGCTTAGTAGGAGGCACAGATACGCAGTATTTT. This sequence encodes CASSLVGGTDTQYF. Filled out from reference TRBV7-2 and TRBJ2-3, the complete variable domain reads GAGVSQSPSNKVTEKGKDVELRCDPISGHTALYWYRQSLGQGLEFLIYFQGNSAPDKSGLPSDRFSAERTGGSVSTLTIQRTQQEDSAVYLCASSLVGGTDTQYFGPGTRLTVL.

This clone was detected once. The chain links TRBV4-1 to TRBJ2-1, with 8 bases aligning to TRBD2. The CDR3 spans 16 residues. Germline CDR1 reads MGHRA; CDR2 reads YSYEKL. V gave up 1 base and J gave up 6 bases; unmatched junction bases: 8. The CDR3 bases are TGCGCCAGCAGCCAAGGGGGGGCGGGAGGTGGCAATGAGCAGTTCTTC. It yields the protein CASSQGGAGGGNEQFF.

This clone was detected only a few times. The CDR3 region is CASSEALGSPLHF. DNA for the CDR3: TGTGCCAGCAGTGAAGCGCTCGGTTCACCCCTCCACTTT. The chain links TRBV2 to TRBJ1-6; no clear D gene. The CDR3 is 13 residues long. V was cut by 0 bases and J by 9 bases, with 6 bases left in between. Germline CDR1 SNHLY, CDR2 FYNNEI.

This rearrangement joins TRBV10-1 to TRBJ2-3, with D perhaps TRBD2 (5 bases). Germline values: CDR1 WNHNN, CDR2 SYGVQD (reference sequence). The V end lost 4 bases, the J end lost 0 bases, and 8 bases lay between the germline ends. CDR3 length equals 14 residues. The CDR3 DNA follows: TGCGCCAGCAGTGGAGCGGCTAGCACAGATACGCAGTATTTT. Encoded protein: CASSGAASTDTQYF.

The chain links TRBV18 to TRBJ1-1, with a weak D call TRBD1 (5 bases). V shed 2 bases and J shed 4 bases, with 14 bases lying between them. This CDR3 is built from 15 residues. The germline gives CDR1 KGHSH, CDR2 LQKENI. The CDR3 is CASSPYQGLSTEAFF. In nucleotides, the CDR3 is TGTGCCAGCTCACCATATCAGGGCCTCTCCACTGAAGCTTTCTTT.

The rearrangement links TRBV15 to TRBJ2-3; TRBD1 agrees at 9 bases. CDR3 size: 16 residues. Germline CDR1 is LNHNV and CDR2 is YYDKDF (reference sequence). The junction had 2 bases not matched to a gene; V was cut back by 0 bases and J by 1 base. In DNA, the CDR3 is TGTGCCACCAGCAGAGAGGGACAGGGCGGCACAGATACGCAGTATTTT. This gives the protein CATSREGQGGTDTQYF.

CDR3 DNA sequence: TGCGCCAGCAGCCCCCGGGACAGGGGGTATCCAGATACGCAGTATTTT. This codes for CASSPRDRGYPDTQYF. The chain uses TRBV4-1 and TRBJ2-3; 11 nucleotides agree with TRBD1. CDR1 and CDR2 from the germline V gene are MGHRA and YSYEKL. The J segment lost 4 bases and the V segment lost 4 bases, leaving 7 bases of the junction unmatched. The CDR3 spans 16 residues.

The chain recombines TRBV30 with TRBJ2-7; possibly TRBD1 for D (6 bases). The CDR3 totals 12 residues. Germline V gives CDR1 GTSNPN, CDR2 SVGIG (reference sequence). Trimming left V 3 bases short and J 9 bases short, with 15 bases between. CDR3 nucleotide sequence: TGTGCCTGGAGCCTAGATACAGGGCGGCAGTACTTC. Amino acids: CAWSLDTGRQYF.

V gene TRBV5-6 combines with J gene TRBJ2-7; 7 positions agree with TRBD2. Trimming removed 4 bases from V and 3 bases from J; junction bases left unmatched: 4. Per germline, CDR1 SGHDT and CDR2 YYEEEE. The CDR3 has 13 residues. In DNA form, the CDR3 reads TGTGCCAGCAGCGCGGGGGAGCTCTACGAGCAGTACTTC. Its translation is CASSAGELYEQYF.

This clone occurred a few times. CDR3 residues: CASSGGYSYEQYF. In DNA, the CDR3 is TGTGCCAGCAGTGGAGGGTACTCCTACGAGCAGTACTTC. J is TRBJ2-7 and V is TRBV6-1; tentative D call: TRBD2 (5 bases). From germline, CDR1 is MNHNS and CDR2 SASEGT. V dropped 4 bases and J dropped 0 bases, with 7 bases sitting between them. The length of the CDR3 is 13 residues.

This clone occurred once. The rearrangement links TRBV19 to TRBJ1-5, with D possibly being TRBD1 (5 bases). Germline CDR1 reads LNHDA; CDR2 reads SQIVND (reference sequence). This CDR3 is built from 14 residues. The germline V and J ends were trimmed by 4 bases and 10 bases, with 17 bases remaining between them. The CDR3 coding sequence is TGTGCCAGTAGTAAGGAGGGGCCCGATAAACCCCAGCATTTT. Residues: CASSKEGPDKPQHF.

V and J are TRBV7-2 and TRBJ1-5; 9 bases agree with TRBD1. V lost 1 base to trimming and J lost 6 bases; unmatched junction nucleotides: 7. Germline lookup yields CDR1 SGHTA and CDR2 FQGNSA. The CDR3 is 16 residues long. CDR3 nucleotides: TGTGCCAGCAGCTTAGAGAGAACAGGGGGCTTTCAGCCCCAGCATTTT. Amino acid sequence: CASSLERTGGFQPQHF.

V usage is TRBV11-2 and J usage is TRBJ2-7, with D perhaps TRBD2 (6 bases). The V end lost 3 bases, the J end lost 0 bases, and 12 bases lay between the germline ends. The CDR3 runs 15 residues. Germline V gene data show CDR1 as SGHAT and CDR2 as FQNNGV. The CDR3 sequence: CASSFGRGSSYEQYF. The CDR3 bases are TGTGCCAGCAGCTTCGGACGGGGGAGCTCCTACGAGCAGTACTTC.